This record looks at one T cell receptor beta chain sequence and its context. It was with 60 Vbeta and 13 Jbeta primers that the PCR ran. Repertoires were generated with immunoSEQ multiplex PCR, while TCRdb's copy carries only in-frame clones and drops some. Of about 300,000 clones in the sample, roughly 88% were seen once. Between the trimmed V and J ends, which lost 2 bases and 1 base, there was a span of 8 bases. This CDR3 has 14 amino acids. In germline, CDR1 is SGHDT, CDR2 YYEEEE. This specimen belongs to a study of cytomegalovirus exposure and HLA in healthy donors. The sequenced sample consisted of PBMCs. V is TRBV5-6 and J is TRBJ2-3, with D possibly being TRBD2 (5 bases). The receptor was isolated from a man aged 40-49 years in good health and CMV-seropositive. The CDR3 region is CASSLSGGTDTQYF. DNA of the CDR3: TGTGCCAGCAGCTTAAGCGGCGGCACAGATACGCAGTATTTT.